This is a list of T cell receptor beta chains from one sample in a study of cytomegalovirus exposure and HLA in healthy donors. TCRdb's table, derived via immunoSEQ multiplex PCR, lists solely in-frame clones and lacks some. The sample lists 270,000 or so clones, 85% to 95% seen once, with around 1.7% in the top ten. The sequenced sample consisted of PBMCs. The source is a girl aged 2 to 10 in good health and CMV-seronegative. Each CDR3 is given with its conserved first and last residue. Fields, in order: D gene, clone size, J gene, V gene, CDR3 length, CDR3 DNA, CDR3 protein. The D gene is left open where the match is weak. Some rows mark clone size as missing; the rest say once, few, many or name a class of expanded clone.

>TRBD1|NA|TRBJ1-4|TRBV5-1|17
TGCGCCAGCAGCTTGGAGCCTCGGACAGGGGGATCGGAAAAACTGTTTTTT
CASSLEPRTGGSEKLFF
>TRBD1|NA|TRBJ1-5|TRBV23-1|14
TGCGCCAGCAGTCCAGGACAGGGGTGTCGGCAACAGCATTTT
CASSPGQGCRQQHF
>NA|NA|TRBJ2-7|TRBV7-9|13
TGTGCCAGCAGCTTAATCAGCTCCTACGAGCAGTACTTC
CASSLISSYEQYF
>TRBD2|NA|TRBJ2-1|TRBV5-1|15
TGCGCCAGCAGCCAAGGGACTAGCGGGGGCGATGAGCAGTTCTTC
CASSQGTSGGDEQFF
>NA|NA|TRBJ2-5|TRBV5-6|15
TGTGCCAGCAGCTTGATTCAACTCTACCAAGAGACCCAGTACTTC
CASSLIQLYQETQYF
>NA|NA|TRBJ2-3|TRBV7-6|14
TGTGCCAGCAGCTTAGCAACAGTCACAGATACGCAGTATTTT
CASSLATVTDTQYF
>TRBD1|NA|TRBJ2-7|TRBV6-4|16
TGTGCCAGCAGTGCCGGACAGGGGAACATTAACTACGAGCAGTACTTC
CASSAGQGNINYEQYF
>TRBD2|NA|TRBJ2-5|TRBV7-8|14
TGTGCCAGCAGCATGGGACTAGCGGGAGAGACCCAGTACTTC
CASSMGLAGETQYF
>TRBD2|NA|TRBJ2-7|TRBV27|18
TGTGCCAGCAGTTTGGTCCATAGCGGGGCCGAACTTAACTACGAGCAGTACTTC
CASSLVHSGAELNYEQYF
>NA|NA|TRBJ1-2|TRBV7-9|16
TGTGCCAGCAGCTTTATACAGGCAGGGGTTAACTATGGCTACACCTTC
CASSFIQAGVNYGYTF
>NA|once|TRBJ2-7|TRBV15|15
TGTGCCACCAGCAGAGATTCCGGTCTAGTATACGAGCAGTACTTC
CATSRDSGLVYEQYF
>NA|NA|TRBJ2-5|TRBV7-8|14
TGTGCCAGCAGCCTGGGACTGACCCAAGAGACCCAGTACTTC
CASSLGLTQETQYF
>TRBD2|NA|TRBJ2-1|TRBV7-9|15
TGTTCCAGCAGCCAGCGGCTAGCGGTTTACAATGAGCAGTTCTTC
CSSSQRLAVYNEQFF
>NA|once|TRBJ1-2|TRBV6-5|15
TGTGCCAGCAGTTGGAGACCGCTTTGGAAATATGGCTACACCTTC
CASSWRPLWKYGYTF
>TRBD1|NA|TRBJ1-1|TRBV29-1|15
TGCAGCGTCCGTGGAGGGGGGCAGGGGGCTCGCGAAGCTTTCTTT
CSVRGGGQGAREAFF
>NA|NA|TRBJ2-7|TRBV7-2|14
TGTGCCAGCAGCACCCGACAGGCTGTCTACGAGCAGTACTTC
CASSTRQAVYEQYF
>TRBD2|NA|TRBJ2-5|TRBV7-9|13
TGTGCCAGCAGCCCTAGCGGAAGGGAGACCCAGTACTTC
CASSPSGRETQYF